The 4 T cell receptor beta chains reported below all come from one sample, sequenced in a study of CD8 T cells in Susac syndrome. It was with random hexamers that about 0.45 to 1 ug RNA was reverse transcribed. TCRdb reprocessed the immunoSEQ multiplex PCR reads with MiXCR, giving one entry per CDR3 protein. The sample holds over 300,000 distinct CDR3 sequences; around 92% are singletons and the top ten take over 0.065%. The sequenced sample was CD4+ T cells from PBMCs. These receptors were collected from a human donor with multiple sclerosis.

On this clonotype itself: At one end the junction does not follow the germline gene, possibly because of a read error. The chain has TRBV7-7 and TRBJ1-5; D uncertain. CDR3 length: 16 amino acids. Germline assignment: CDR1 SSHAT and CDR2 FNYEAQ (reference sequence). CDR3 loop: CASSLVGSYSNQPQHF. The CDR3 bases are TGTGCTAGCAGCTTAGTCGGCTCTTATAGCAATCAGCCCCAGCATTTT. Looking up the rest from reference TRBV7-7 and TRBJ1-5 gives the full variable domain: GAGVSQSPRYKVTKRGQDVTLRCDPISSHATLYWYQQALGQGPEFLTYFNYEAQPDKSGLPSDRFSAERPEGSISTLTIQRTEQRDSAMYRCASSLVGSYSNQPQHFGDGTRLSIL.

The chain combines TRBV18 with TRBJ1-2, with TRBD1 as a possible D gene (5 bases). CDR1 and CDR2 (germline): KGHSH, LQKENI. The CDR3 loop spans 17 amino acids. V lost 3 bases and J lost 4, with 21 bases in between. The CDR3 DNA reads TGTGCCAGCTCACCCACCGGGGCAGGGAGCTTTGCCTATGGCTACACCTTC. It codes for CASSPTGAGSFAYGYTF.

This sequence joins TRBV5-4 and TRBJ2-7, with D perhaps TRBD2 (6 bases). Deletions cut 0 bases from V and 3 bases from J, with 13 bases between. This CDR3 has 15 residues. The germline CDR1 and CDR2 sequences are SGHNT and YYREEE (reference sequence). CDR3 protein: CASSLDGGSYYEQYF. The CDR3 bases are TGTGCCAGCAGCTTGGACGGGGGAAGCTACTACGAGCAGTACTTC.

CDR3: CASSPDRADRQSYEQYF. CDR3 in DNA: TGTGCCAGCAGCCCGGACAGGGCCGACCGGCAGTCCTACGAGCAGTACTTC. This chain joins TRBV12-3 or TRBV12-4 and TRBJ2-7; 8 bases fit TRBD1. The CDR3 has 17 amino acids. After removal of 6 bases from V and 1 base from J, the junction contained 14 bases not matched to a gene.